The 28 T cell receptor beta chains in this list originate from one sample, sequenced in a study of blood T cell repertoires in COVID-19 (TCRdb year 2020). The library was generated by the immunoSEQ multiplex PCR assay. Here the immuneACCESS table is served through TCRdb, limited to in-frame sequences with V and J called. Missing clones are a known gap in these copies; in checked studies unresolved V genes cover under half, and the rest lacks a known reason. This sample lists 50,000 or so clones; 90% were detected once. The ten largest clonotypes hold around 10% of the sample. The specimen sequenced was peripheral blood. The receptors stem from a woman older than 75 with acute or convalescent COVID-19.

This clone was detected only once. The genes are TRBV7-3 and TRBJ2-3; 8 bases are shared with TRBD2. This CDR3 region has 16 residues. CDR1 is SGHTA and CDR2 is FQGTGA in the germline V gene. The V segment lost 1 base and the J segment 1 base; nucleotides outside the gene matches: 4. The CDR3 spells CASSLIPGRGTDTQYF. CDR3 sequence (DNA): TGTGCCAGCAGCTTAATCCCCGGGAGGGGCACAGATACGCAGTATTTT. Together with reference TRBV7-3 and TRBJ2-3, the CDR3 gives the full variable domain: GAGVSQTPSNKVTEKGKYVELRCDPISGHTALYWYRQSLGQGPEFLIYFQGTGAADDSGLPNDRFFAVRPEGSVSTLKIQRTERGDSAVYLCASSLIPGRGTDTQYFGPGTRLTVL.

The rearrangement uses TRBV5-1 and TRBJ2-7; D call uncertain. There are 13 residues in the CDR3. Trimming removed 4 bases from V and 0 bases from J, with 8 bases in between. Germline values: CDR1 SGHRS, CDR2 YFSETQ. CDR3 residues: CASSPVSSYEQYF. In nucleotides, the CDR3 is TGCGCCAGCAGCCCAGTAAGCTCCTACGAGCAGTACTTC.

V gene TRBV5-1 combines with J gene TRBJ1-1, with D tentatively TRBD1 (5 bases). CDR3 size: 14 residues. Germline V gene data show CDR1 as SGHRS and CDR2 as YFSETQ. The V gene lost 0 bases and the J gene lost 1 base, with 7 bases spanning the gap. The CDR3 is CASSLVQGNTEAFF. The DNA of the CDR3 is TGCGCCAGCAGCTTGGTGCAGGGGAACACTGAAGCTTTCTTT.

This chain joins TRBV29-1 and TRBJ2-1; 7 bases agree with TRBD2. With 8 bases clipped from V and 6 bases from J, the junction kept 16 bases outside the gene matches. This CDR3 is 15 amino acids long. The germline gives CDR1 SQVTM, CDR2 ANQGSEA. CDR3 protein: CSSGEGANGANEQFF. DNA for the CDR3: TGCAGCTCGGGGGAGGGAGCGAACGGAGCCAATGAGCAGTTCTTC.

The genes are TRBV7-2 and TRBJ2-1, with TRBD2 identical over 11 bases. Trimming at V came to 0 bases and at J to 7 bases, leaving 8 bases not matched to a gene. CDR1 and CDR2 from the germline V gene are SGHTA and FQGNSA. The CDR3 covers 17 residues. Here the CDR3 reads CASSLAWPSGRKNEQFF. CDR3 DNA: TGTGCCAGCAGCTTAGCGTGGCCTAGCGGGAGGAAGAATGAGCAGTTCTTC.

The gene calls are TRBV5-6 and TRBJ1-2, with TRBD1 identical over 8 bases. Germline lookup yields CDR1 SGHDT and CDR2 YYEEEE. CDR3 length: 14 residues. The trim removed 4 bases at V and 3 bases at J, leaving 5 bases unmatched. CDR3 in amino acids: CASSPGQVDYGYTF. The CDR3 bases are TGTGCCAGCAGCCCGGGACAGGTTGACTATGGCTACACCTTC.

The chain joins TRBV28 to TRBJ1-5; possible D gene TRBD1, 5 bases. CDR1 and CDR2 (germline): MDHEN, SYDVKM. The CDR3 has 12 amino acids. Trimming stripped 8 bases from V and 2 bases from J, with 7 bases between. CDR3: CASVGRNQPQHF. CDR3 nucleotides: TGTGCCAGCGTGGGGCGCAATCAGCCCCAGCATTTT.

As regards this clone: This specimen includes other DNA sequences encoding the same CDR3. The chain carries TRBV18 and TRBJ2-5, with a possible D match to TRBD2 (6 bases). Germline CDR1 KGHSH, CDR2 LQKENI. V lost 3 bases and J lost 1, with 6 bases in between. CDR3 length equals 13 residues. The CDR3 DNA follows: TGTGCCAGCTCACCCGGGGGCCAAGAGACCCAGTACTTC. Translating gives CASSPGGQETQYF.

The rearrangement links TRBV5-8 to TRBJ1-5; D perhaps matches TRBD1 (6 bases). Germline V gives CDR1 SGHTS, CDR2 YDEGEE. V was cut by 1 base and J by 4 bases, with 15 bases left in between. The CDR3 totals 16 residues. The CDR3 reads CASSLRGGGDNQPQHF. The CDR3 DNA follows: TGTGCCAGCAGCTTGCGAGGGGGGGGTGATAATCAGCCCCAGCATTTT.

CDR3 nucleotide sequence: TGCGCCAGCAGAGGAGGGCCCCCACAAGAGACCCAGTACTTC. Its protein product is CASRGGPPQETQYF. The chain employs TRBV5-1 and TRBJ2-5, with D possibly TRBD2 on 6 matching bases. Looked up from germline, CDR1 is SGHRS and CDR2 is YFSETQ. The CDR3 is made up of 14 amino acids. V was cut by 5 bases and J by 2 bases, with 13 bases left in between.

This clone appeared a few times. The gene calls are TRBV5-1 and TRBJ2-3; tentative D call: TRBD1 (6 bases). This CDR3 contains 15 residues. V was shortened by 0 bases and J by 1 base, with 9 bases between the two germline ends. Germline assignment: CDR1 SGHRS and CDR2 YFSETQ. The CDR3 here is CASSLGTAGTDTQYF. DNA for the CDR3: TGCGCCAGCAGCTTGGGGACAGCCGGCACAGATACGCAGTATTTT.

The V gene is TRBV18, the J gene TRBJ2-1; D is perhaps TRBD2 (6 bases). The CDR3 contains 13 residues. Germline V CDR1 and CDR2: KGHSH, LQKENI. V lost 3 bases to trimming and J lost 5 bases, with 8 bases between them. The DNA for the CDR3 is TGTGCCAGCTCACCGCTAGCGCACAATGAGCAGTTCTTC. As protein: CASSPLAHNEQFF.

The chain joins TRBV18 to TRBJ2-6; 7 bases match TRBD1. The CDR3 is 18 residues long. Germline CDR1 KGHSH, CDR2 LQKENI. Trimming took 4 bases from V and 0 from J; bases not matched to a gene: 9. CDR3 in DNA: TGTGCCAGCTCACTCCAGACAGGGCACCTCTCTGGGGCCAACGTCCTGACTTTC. This encodes CASSLQTGHLSGANVLTF.

V usage is TRBV27 and J usage is TRBJ2-7; D might be TRBD1 (5 bases). V lost 3 bases, J lost 2 bases, and 11 bases lay in between. CDR1 and CDR2 (germline): MNHEY, SMNVEV (reference sequence). CDR3 length equals 14 residues. The CDR3 DNA follows: TGTGCCAGCAGTTTTATGGGGCCGACCTACGAGCAGTACTTC. Translating gives CASSFMGPTYEQYF.

J is TRBJ2-4 and V is TRBV30; possible D gene TRBD2, 6 bases. There are 14 residues in the CDR3. V dropped 2 bases and J dropped 1 base, with 9 bases sitting between them. Germline V gives CDR1 GTSNPN, CDR2 SVGIG (reference sequence). The CDR3 nucleotides read TGTGCCTGGAGTCTCCGGGGGGCCAAAAACATTCAGTACTTC. Its translation: CAWSLRGAKNIQYF.

This clone has more than one count but fewer than ten. The rearrangement joins TRBV9 to TRBJ1-5; the D gene is possibly TRBD1 (6 bases). This CDR3 is 17 amino acids long. Germline V CDR1 and CDR2: SGDLS, YYNGEE. Trimming removed 0 bases at V and 0 bases at J, with 13 bases between. CDR3 DNA sequence: TGTGCCAGCAGCGTAGCTGGACAGAGAAATAGCAATCAGCCCCAGCATTTT. Protein: CASSVAGQRNSNQPQHF. The full variable domain, completed using reference TRBV9 and TRBJ1-5, is DSGVTQTPKHLITATGQRVTLRCSPRSGDLSVYWYQQSLDQGLQFLIQYYNGEERAKGNILERFSAQQFPDLHSELNLSSLELGDSALYFCASSVAGQRNSNQPQHFGDGTRLSIL.

The chain uses TRBV7-6 and TRBJ2-5; TRBD2 matches at 16 bases. Germline V gene data show CDR1 as SGHVS and CDR2 as FNYEAQ. V shed 1 base, J shed 4 bases, and the junction held 12 bases outside the gene matches. This CDR3 is 20 amino acids long. The CDR3 here is CASSLGFSGTSGRATETQYF. The CDR3 bases are TGTGCCAGCAGCTTAGGCTTTTCCGGGACTAGCGGGAGGGCGACAGAGACCCAGTACTTC.

The V gene is TRBV6-5, the J gene TRBJ1-1; the match to TRBD1 covers 9 bases. The CDR3 has 13 residues. Germline values: CDR1 MNHEY, CDR2 SVGAGI. Trimming took 6 bases from V and 11 from J; bases not matched to a gene: 10. As DNA, the CDR3 is TGTGCCAGCAGACCGGGACAGGGCGCGCGTGCTTTCTTT. It translates to CASRPGQGARAFF.

The V and J genes are TRBV5-1 and TRBJ2-7, with 12 bases that match TRBD1. V trimming: 9 bases; J trimming: 9 bases; junction bases outside the gene matches: 7. Looked up from germline, CDR1 is SGHRS and CDR2 is YFSETQ. The CDR3 contains 12 residues. This CDR3 reads CANRDRGLGQYF. DNA for the CDR3: TGCGCCAACCGGGACAGGGGGCTAGGGCAGTACTTC.

The chain is built from TRBV19 and TRBJ2-7, with a tentative D call TRBD2 (5 bases). The CDR3 runs to 14 residues. The germline V gene has CDR1 LNHDA and CDR2 SQIVND (reference sequence). Trimming cost V 9 bases and J 7 bases, with 22 bases left between them. The CDR3 sequence: CASAGQYLMGEQYF. The CDR3 DNA is TGTGCCAGCGCGGGTCAGTACCTGATGGGGGAGCAGTACTTC. The full variable domain, completed using reference TRBV19 and TRBJ2-7, is DGGITQSPKYLFRKEGQNVTLSCEQNLNHDAMYWYRQDPGQGLRLIYYSQIVNDFQKGDIAEGYSVSREKKESFPLTVTSAQKNPTAFYLCASAGQYLMGEQYFGPGTRLTVT.

The rearrangement uses TRBV12-5 and TRBJ2-1, with D maybe TRBD1 (6 bases). The V gene lost 2 bases and the J gene lost 4 bases, with 6 bases spanning the gap. Germline CDR1 and CDR2: LGHNT and FRNRAP. This CDR3 has 13 amino acids. CDR3 amino acids: CASGLTGYNEQFF. The CDR3 DNA reads TGTGCTAGTGGTTTGACAGGGTACAATGAGCAGTTCTTC.

The genes are TRBV11-2 and TRBJ2-2; TRBD1 is a possible D gene (5 bases). The CDR3 has 14 residues. V lost 5 bases to trimming and J lost 5 bases, with 12 bases between them. The germline CDR1 and CDR2 sequences are SGHAT and FQNNGV. For the CDR3, the DNA is TGTGCCAGCAGCATGGACACTATAACCGGGGAGCTGTTTTTT. As protein: CASSMDTITGELFF.

V gene TRBV6-5 combines with J gene TRBJ1-1, with a tentative D call TRBD1 (5 bases). V was cut by 6 bases and J by 1 base, with 9 bases left in between. The CDR3 has 13 residues. Germline lookup yields CDR1 MNHEY and CDR2 SVGAGI. CDR3: CASRIQENTEAFF. The CDR3 bases are TGTGCCAGCAGGATACAGGAGAACACTGAAGCTTTCTTT.

The V call is TRBV9, the J call TRBJ1-6; D gene unclear. The length of the CDR3 is 15 residues. The germline gives CDR1 SGDLS, CDR2 YYNGEE. V lost 2 bases and J lost 5, with 11 bases in between. The CDR3 nucleotides are TGTGCCAGCAGCGTTGCCGGGTCCAATAATTCACCCCTCCACTTT. Translated, it gives CASSVAGSNNSPLHF. The full variable domain, its missing parts supplied by reference TRBV9 and TRBJ1-6, is DSGVTQTPKHLITATGQRVTLRCSPRSGDLSVYWYQQSLDQGLQFLIQYYNGEERAKGNILERFSAQQFPDLHSELNLSSLELGDSALYFCASSVAGSNNSPLHFGNGTRLTVT.

The chain couples TRBV6-5 to TRBJ1-3; D is unclear. Looked up from germline, CDR1 is MNHEY and CDR2 is SVGAGI. The CDR3 has 15 amino acids. V was trimmed by 5 bases and J by 0 bases, leaving 11 bases between them. Here the CDR3 reads CASSTLGGSGNTIYF. Here the CDR3 DNA reads TGTGCCAGCAGTACTCTGGGAGGCTCTGGAAACACCATATATTTT.

This chain links TRBV5-5 with TRBJ2-3; a weak D match, TRBD2 (6 bases). The CDR3 runs 16 residues. Germline V gene data show CDR1 as SGHKS and CDR2 as YYEKEE (reference sequence). With 2 bases removed from V and 0 bases from J, the gap between germline ends came to 13 bases. The CDR3 region is CASSLDPGLSTDTQYF. In DNA, the CDR3 is TGTGCCAGCAGCTTAGACCCGGGACTCAGCACAGATACGCAGTATTTT. Variable domain in full (rest from reference TRBV5-5 and TRBJ2-3): DAGVTQSPTHLIKTRGQQVTLRCSPISGHKSVSWYQQVLGQGPQFIFQYYEKEERGRGNFPDRFSARQFPNYSSELNVNALLLGDSALYLCASSLDPGLSTDTQYFGPGTRLTVL.

This rearrangement joins TRBV4-1 to TRBJ1-4; 7 bases are a match to TRBD1. The junction had 6 bases not matched to a gene; V was cut back by 1 base and J by 7 bases. Germline lookup yields CDR1 MGHRA and CDR2 YSYEKL. This CDR3 has 15 residues. The CDR3 sequence is CASSQGQGLSEKLFF. The CDR3, as DNA: TGCGCCAGCAGCCAAGGACAGGGTTTGAGTGAAAAACTGTTTTTT.

This chain uses TRBV29-1 with TRBJ2-7, with D perhaps TRBD1 (5 bases). The CDR3 loop spans 11 amino acids. Trimming took 2 bases from V and 3 from J, leaving 5 bases between them. Germline V gene data show CDR1 as SQVTM and CDR2 as ANQGSEA. CDR3 region: CSVETGYEQYF. The CDR3 DNA is TGCAGCGTTGAAACAGGCTACGAGCAGTACTTC.